This T cell receptor beta chain emerged from a study of cytomegalovirus exposure and HLA in healthy donors. Study at large: Clustering assigned approximately 79% of the approximately 400 genotyped donors to the Caucasian-associated ancestry cluster. Study conclusions and caveats: Association of some 18,000 TCR beta sequences with HLA alleles was found at 0.05 false discovery rate in a later analysis.

Per the germline V gene, CDR1 is MNHNY and CDR2 is SVGAGI (reference sequence). The CDR3 covers 12 residues. V was shortened by 4 bases and J by 7 bases, with 8 bases between the two germline ends. On this clone: Its antigen is not identified.

PCR amplification relied on 60 Vbeta primers (plus 13 Jbeta primers). This table comes from immunoSEQ multiplex PCR, and its TCRdb copy is limited to in-frame clones, with some not included. The sample yields roughly 100,000 clones, around 65% seen once. The TCR originated in a woman aged 45-65 years in good health and CMV-seronegative. The sequenced sample was PBMCs. The chain joins TRBV6-6 to TRBJ1-5; D unclear. CDR3 residues: CASSSQRQPQHF. As DNA, the CDR3 is TGTGCCAGCAGTTCCCAGAGGCAGCCCCAGCATTTT.